This T cell receptor (beta chain) originates from a study of cytomegalovirus exposure and HLA in healthy donors. The PCR had 60 Vbeta and 13 Jbeta primers. Sequencing used immunoSEQ multiplex PCR; TCRdb keeps in-frame clones, though not all of them. Of over 130,000 clones listed, 61% are singletons. CDR1 is SGHKS, CDR2 YYEKEE, per germline (reference sequence). V dropped 4 bases and J dropped 7 bases, with 14 bases sitting between them. This CDR3 comprises 14 residues. The source of this sequence is a male donor in good health and CMV-seronegative. The sequencing input was PBMCs. The J gene is TRBJ2-2, the V gene TRBV5-5; D might be TRBD1 (5 bases). The CDR3 DNA is TGTGCCAGCAGCCTAGATCCAGGGATCGGGGAGCTGTTTTTT. It specifies CASSLDPGIGELFF.